Listed below are T cell receptor beta chains from one sample, sequenced in a study of blood T cell repertoires in COVID-19. Clones were sequenced by immunoSEQ multiplex PCR, and TCRdb holds only the in-frame ones, with some missing. The sample gives 35,000 to 50,000 clones, 80% to 95% of which show up once; roughly 2.2% is in the top ten. Input material: peripheral blood. The receptors derive from a man between 50 and 59 years old with active COVID-19. CDR3s include the opening cysteine and the closing phenylalanine or tryptophan. The size field is filled for only some rows; it gives once, few, many or a size class.

clone_size,j_call,v_call,cdr3_aa
-,TRBJ1-2,TRBV7-2,CASSLVRDSLYGYTF
-,TRBJ1-2,TRBV6-6,CASSSGQALGFYGYTF
-,TRBJ2-7,TRBV12-3/TRBV12-4,CASSLPRIHEQYF
few,TRBJ1-2,TRBV5-6,CASSLGGGSGYTF
-,TRBJ2-7,TRBV10-3,CASGQGSGDEQYF
-,TRBJ1-3,TRBV5-1,CASSAGFSGNTIYF
few,TRBJ1-2,TRBV7-9,CASSLGQGSYGYTF
-,TRBJ2-5,TRBV3-1/TRBV3-2,CASSGSSGSGETQYF
-,TRBJ1-3,TRBV9,CASSPSVDRGGNTIYF
-,TRBJ2-2,TRBV30,CAWSQDRVGTGELFF
-,TRBJ1-2,TRBV20-1,CSAAGEGGYTF
-,TRBJ1-2,TRBV5-1,CASSLEGQNLYGYTF
-,TRBJ1-1,TRBV4-3,CASSQRWRGHAEAFF
-,TRBJ1-2,TRBV5-4,CASTYAAGTANYGYTF
-,TRBJ2-1,TRBV5-1,CASSRTSGTYNEQFF
-,TRBJ1-1,TRBV5-6,CASSLVAEPNTEAFF
-,TRBJ2-5,TRBV7-6,CASGAAGETQYF
-,TRBJ2-1,TRBV7-2,CASSSGRDNEQFF
-,TRBJ2-3,TRBV10-3,CAIRRGPGAGGRADTQYF
once,TRBJ1-1,TRBV18,CASSPGQGALSFF
-,TRBJ2-4,TRBV30,CAWSLGVLAKNIQYF
-,TRBJ2-3,TRBV2,CASSPDPAGTQYF
-,TRBJ1-2,TRBV11-2,CASSLDQGADYGYTF
medium-sized,TRBJ2-7,TRBV27,CASSLGTGGLEQYF
once,TRBJ1-2,TRBV9,CASSEGPSSNYGYTF
-,TRBJ1-2,TRBV7-9,CASTPPWGGGYTF
-,TRBJ2-2,TRBV11-2,CASSLTSGYTGELFF
-,TRBJ2-3,TRBV29-1,CSVENLAGVSTDTQYF
-,TRBJ2-7,TRBV7-8,CASSLPSEQYF
-,TRBJ2-7,TRBV4-1,CASSQDYASGSHEQYF
-,TRBJ2-3,TRBV5-1,CASSFTAGTTDTQYF
-,TRBJ2-3,TRBV7-9,CASSLRRGSTDTQYF
-,TRBJ1-4,TRBV10-3,CAIGQGATNEKLFF
-,TRBJ2-3,TRBV20-1,CSASYGGTDTQYF
-,TRBJ2-5,TRBV18,CASSPSGGGYETQYF
-,TRBJ2-5,TRBV9,CASSVPGLAGEETQYF
-,TRBJ2-7,TRBV6-6,CASMTASSYEQYF
-,TRBJ2-7,TRBV27,CASSLKAHSSYEQYF
-,TRBJ2-2,TRBV13,CASSFGQATGELFF
-,TRBJ2-7,TRBV6-2/TRBV6-3,CASSYRLADEQYF
-,TRBJ1-1,TRBV5-5,CASTQGIDTEAFF
-,TRBJ2-2,TRBV10-3,CAINRLAGNTGELFF
-,TRBJ2-6,TRBV19,CASSRGGSGANVLTF
-,TRBJ2-3,TRBV27,CASSLLGLAGGIIDTQYF
-,TRBJ1-2,TRBV6-6,CASNIRGEGSHYGYTF
-,TRBJ2-7,TRBV15,CATSRPGHTYEQYF
-,TRBJ1-1,TRBV5-1,CASSLSGQGNEAFF
once,TRBJ2-7,TRBV19,CASSPKRSVYEQYF
-,TRBJ2-3,TRBV11-3,CASSLGLTSGHTDTQYF
-,TRBJ1-2,TRBV7-8,CASSLYITTNYGYTF
once,TRBJ1-5,TRBV28,CASSTGGFQPQHF
-,TRBJ2-5,TRBV18,CASSLPPGLAMETQYF
-,TRBJ2-1,TRBV5-4,CASSLNRGGSYNEQFF
-,TRBJ2-5,TRBV18,CASSPVPERGAGQETQYF
medium-sized,TRBJ2-7,TRBV27,CASSPRDYYEQYF
-,TRBJ1-2,TRBV20-1,CSASPTGTGADYGYTF
-,TRBJ2-7,TRBV15,CATSRPGQGNSDEQYF